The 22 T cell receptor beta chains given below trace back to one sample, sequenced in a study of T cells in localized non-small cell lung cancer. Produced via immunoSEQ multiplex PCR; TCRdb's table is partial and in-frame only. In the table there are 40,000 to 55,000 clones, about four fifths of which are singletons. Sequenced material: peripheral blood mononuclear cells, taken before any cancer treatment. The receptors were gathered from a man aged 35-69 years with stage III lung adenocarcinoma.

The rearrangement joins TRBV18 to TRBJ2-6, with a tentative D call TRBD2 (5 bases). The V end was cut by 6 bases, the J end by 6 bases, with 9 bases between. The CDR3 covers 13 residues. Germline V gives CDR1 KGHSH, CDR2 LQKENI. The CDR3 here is CASSREVANVLTF. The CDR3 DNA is TGTGCCAGCTCGAGGGAAGTGGCCAACGTCCTGACTTTC.

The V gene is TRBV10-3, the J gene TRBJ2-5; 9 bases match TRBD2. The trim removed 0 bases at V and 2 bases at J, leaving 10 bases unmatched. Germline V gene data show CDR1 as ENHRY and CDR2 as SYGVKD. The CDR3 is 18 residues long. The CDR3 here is CAISESGGASGAQETQYF. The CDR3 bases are TGTGCCATCAGTGAGTCCGGGGGAGCTAGCGGGGCTCAAGAGACCCAGTACTTC.

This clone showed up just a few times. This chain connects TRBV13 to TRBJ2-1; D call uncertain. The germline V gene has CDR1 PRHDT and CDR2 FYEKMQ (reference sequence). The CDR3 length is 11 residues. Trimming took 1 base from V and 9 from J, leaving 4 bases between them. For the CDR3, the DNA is TGTGCCAGCAGCTTAGTAAGTGAGCAGTTCTTC. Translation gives CASSLVSEQFF.

Written as DNA, the CDR3 is TGTGCCAGCTGGACAGGCCCGACCTACGAGCAGTACTTC. This translates into CASWTGPTYEQYF. The chain has TRBV6-1 and TRBJ2-7; 7 nucleotides line up with TRBD1. Germline loops: CDR1 MNHNS, CDR2 SASEGT. Trimming at V came to 8 bases and at J to 2 bases, leaving 6 bases not matched to a gene. The CDR3 loop spans 13 amino acids.

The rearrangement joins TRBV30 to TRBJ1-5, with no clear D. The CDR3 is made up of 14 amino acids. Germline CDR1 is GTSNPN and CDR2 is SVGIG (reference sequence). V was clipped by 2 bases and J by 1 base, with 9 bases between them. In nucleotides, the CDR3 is TGTGCCTGGAGTATTACCGTAAGCAATCAGCCCCAGCATTTT. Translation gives CAWSITVSNQPQHF.

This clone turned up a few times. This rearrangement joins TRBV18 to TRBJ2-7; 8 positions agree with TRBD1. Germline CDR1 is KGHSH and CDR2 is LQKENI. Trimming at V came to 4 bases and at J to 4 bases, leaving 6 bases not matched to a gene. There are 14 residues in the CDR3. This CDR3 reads CASSLSTGVYEQYF. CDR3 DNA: TGTGCCAGCTCACTATCGACAGGGGTGTACGAGCAGTACTTC.

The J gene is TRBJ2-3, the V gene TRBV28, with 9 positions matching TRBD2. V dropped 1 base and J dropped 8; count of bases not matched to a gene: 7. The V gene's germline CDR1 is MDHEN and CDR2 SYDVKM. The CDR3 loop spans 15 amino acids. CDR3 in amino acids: CASSLLRRGGRTQYF. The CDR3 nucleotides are TGTGCCAGCAGTTTATTAAGGCGGGGGGGCCGTACGCAGTATTTT.

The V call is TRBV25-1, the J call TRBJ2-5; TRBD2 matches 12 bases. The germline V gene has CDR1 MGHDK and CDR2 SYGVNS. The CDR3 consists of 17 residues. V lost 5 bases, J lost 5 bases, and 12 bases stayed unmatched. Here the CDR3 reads CASSHPSGGAFLETQYF. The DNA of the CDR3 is TGTGCCAGCAGTCATCCTAGCGGGGGGGCCTTTCTCGAGACCCAGTACTTC. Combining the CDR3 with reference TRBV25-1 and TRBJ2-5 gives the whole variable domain EADIYQTPRYLVIGTGKKITLECSQTMGHDKMYWYQQDPGMELHLIHYSYGVNSTEKGDLSSESTVSRIRTEHFPLTLESARPSHTSQYLCASSHPSGGAFLETQYFGPGTRLLVL.

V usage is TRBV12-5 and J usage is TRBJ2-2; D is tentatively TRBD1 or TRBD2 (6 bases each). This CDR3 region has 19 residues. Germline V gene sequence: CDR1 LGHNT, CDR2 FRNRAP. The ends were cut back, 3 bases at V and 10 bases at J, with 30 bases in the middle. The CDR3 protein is CASGLRGETPGDHRVELFF. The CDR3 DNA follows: TGTGCTAGTGGTTTAAGGGGGGAGACGCCAGGGGATCACCGGGTGGAGCTGTTTTTT. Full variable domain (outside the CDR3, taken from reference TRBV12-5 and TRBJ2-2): DARVTQTPRHKVTEMGQEVTMRCQPILGHNTVFWYRQTMMQGLELLAYFRNRAPLDDSGMPKDRFSAEMPDATLATLKIQPSEPRDSAVYFCASGLRGETPGDHRVELFFGEGSRLTVL.

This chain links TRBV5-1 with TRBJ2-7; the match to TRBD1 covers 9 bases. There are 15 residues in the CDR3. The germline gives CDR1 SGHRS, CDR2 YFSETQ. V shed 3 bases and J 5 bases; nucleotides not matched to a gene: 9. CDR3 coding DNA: TGCGCCAGCAGCTACCCCGGACAGGGGAGGAACGAGCAGTACTTC. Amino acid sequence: CASSYPGQGRNEQYF.

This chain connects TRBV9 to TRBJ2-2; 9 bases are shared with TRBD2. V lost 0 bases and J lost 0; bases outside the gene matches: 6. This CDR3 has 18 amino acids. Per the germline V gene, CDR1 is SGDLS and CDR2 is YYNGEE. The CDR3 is CASSVVSGGHANTGELFF. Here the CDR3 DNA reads TGTGCCAGCAGCGTAGTAAGCGGGGGGCATGCGAACACCGGGGAGCTGTTTTTT.

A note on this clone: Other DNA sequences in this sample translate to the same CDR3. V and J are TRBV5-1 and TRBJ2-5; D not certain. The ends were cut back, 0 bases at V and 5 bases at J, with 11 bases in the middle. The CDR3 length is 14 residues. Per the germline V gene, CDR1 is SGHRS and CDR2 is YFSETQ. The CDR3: CASSLGNTKETQYF. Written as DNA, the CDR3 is TGCGCCAGCAGCTTGGGAAACACTAAGGAGACCCAGTACTTC.

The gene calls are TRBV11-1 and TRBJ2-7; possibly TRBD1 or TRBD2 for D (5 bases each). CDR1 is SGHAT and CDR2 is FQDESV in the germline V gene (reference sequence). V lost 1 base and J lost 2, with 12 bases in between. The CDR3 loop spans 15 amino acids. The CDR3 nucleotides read TGTGCCAGCAGCTTAGGGTGGGGGTCGACCTACGAGCAGTACTTC. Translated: CASSLGWGSTYEQYF.

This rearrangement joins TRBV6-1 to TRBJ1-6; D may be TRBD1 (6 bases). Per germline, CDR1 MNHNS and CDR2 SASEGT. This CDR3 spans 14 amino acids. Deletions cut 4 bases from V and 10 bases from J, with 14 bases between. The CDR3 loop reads CASSAQGLQSPLHF. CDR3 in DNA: TGTGCCAGCAGTGCACAGGGTCTACAATCACCCCTCCACTTT.

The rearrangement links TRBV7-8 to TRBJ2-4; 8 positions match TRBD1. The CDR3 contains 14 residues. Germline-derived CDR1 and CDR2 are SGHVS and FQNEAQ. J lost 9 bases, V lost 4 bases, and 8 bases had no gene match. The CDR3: CASSSLRTGTIQYF. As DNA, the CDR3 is TGTGCCAGCAGCTCCCTACGGACAGGGACCATTCAGTACTTC. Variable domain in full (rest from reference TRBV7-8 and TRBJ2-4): GAGVSQSPRYKVAKRGQDVALRCDPISGHVSLFWYQQALGQGPEFLTYFQNEAQLDKSGLPSDRFFAERPEGSVSTLKIQRTQQEDSAVYLCASSSLRTGTIQYFGAGTRLSVL.

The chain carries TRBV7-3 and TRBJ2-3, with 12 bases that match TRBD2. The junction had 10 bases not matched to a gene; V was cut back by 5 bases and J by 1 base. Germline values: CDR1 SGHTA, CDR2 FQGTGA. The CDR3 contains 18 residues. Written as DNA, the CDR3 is TGTGCCAGCAGCCTGTCTAGCGGGGGGGCCGTGGGCACAGATACGCAGTATTTT. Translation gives CASSLSSGGAVGTDTQYF.

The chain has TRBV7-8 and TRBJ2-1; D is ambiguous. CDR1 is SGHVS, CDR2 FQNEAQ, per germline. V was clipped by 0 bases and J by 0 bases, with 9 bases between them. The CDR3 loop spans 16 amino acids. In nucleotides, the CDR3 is TGTGCCAGCAGCTTAGCGCTCCCCGGCTCCTACAATGAGCAGTTCTTC. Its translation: CASSLALPGSYNEQFF.

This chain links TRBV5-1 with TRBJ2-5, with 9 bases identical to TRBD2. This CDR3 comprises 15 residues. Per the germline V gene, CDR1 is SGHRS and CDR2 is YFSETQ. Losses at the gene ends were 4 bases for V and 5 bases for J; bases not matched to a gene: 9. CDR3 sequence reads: CASSASGGPGETQYF. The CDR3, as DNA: TGCGCCAGCAGCGCAAGCGGGGGGCCGGGGGAGACCCAGTACTTC.

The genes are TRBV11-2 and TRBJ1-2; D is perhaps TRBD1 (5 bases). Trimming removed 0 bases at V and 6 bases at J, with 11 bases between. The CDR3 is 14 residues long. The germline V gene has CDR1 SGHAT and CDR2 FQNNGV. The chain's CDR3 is CASSLDRAFDGYTF. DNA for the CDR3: TGTGCCAGCAGCTTAGACAGGGCCTTTGATGGCTACACCTTC.

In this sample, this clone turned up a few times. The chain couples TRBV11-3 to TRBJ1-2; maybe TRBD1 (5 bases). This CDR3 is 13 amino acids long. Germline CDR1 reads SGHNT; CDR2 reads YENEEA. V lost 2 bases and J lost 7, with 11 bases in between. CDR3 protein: CASSLPGGIGYTF. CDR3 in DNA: TGTGCCAGCAGCTTACCCGGGGGTATTGGCTACACCTTC.

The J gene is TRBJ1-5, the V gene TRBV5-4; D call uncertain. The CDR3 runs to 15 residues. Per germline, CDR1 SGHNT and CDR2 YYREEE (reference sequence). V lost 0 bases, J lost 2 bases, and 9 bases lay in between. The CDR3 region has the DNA TGTGCCAGCAGCTTGGGTGGATCGGGCAATCAGCCCCAGCATTTT. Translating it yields CASSLGGSGNQPQHF.

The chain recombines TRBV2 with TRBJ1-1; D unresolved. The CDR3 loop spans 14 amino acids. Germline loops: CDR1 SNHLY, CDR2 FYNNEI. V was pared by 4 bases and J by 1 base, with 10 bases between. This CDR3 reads CASSAESGNTEAFF. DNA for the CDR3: TGTGCCAGCAGTGCTGAATCCGGGAACACTGAAGCTTTCTTT.